The 2 T cell receptor beta chains below come from one sample, sequenced in a study of T cells in Graves' hyperthyroidism and ophthalmopathy. Amplified regions were TCR beta CDR3 sequences from RNA transcripts. HTBI primers drove first-round RT-PCR of the TCR CDR3. MiXCR, applied by TCRdb to the multiplex PCR reads, yields one record per CDR3 protein. The table lists roughly 710,000 distinct CDR3 sequences, under 45% of them singletons. Sequencing was done on a sample of blood. These receptors came from a woman in her forties with Graves' hyperthyroidism.

This clonotype was detected once. Since no conserved phenylalanine or tryptophan closes the CDR3, a read error is the likely cause. No DNA is shown, since the ends of the CDR3 on it are uncertain; the CDR3 is the one TCRdb lists. The genes are TRBV29-1 and TRBJ2-5. Counting both end residues, the CDR3 totals 9 amino acids. From germline, CDR1 is SQVTM and CDR2 ANQGSEA. Here the CDR3 reads CSVRQPTSL.

V and J are TRBV7-9 and TRBJ2-5; tentatively, D is TRBD1 (6 bases). The J call is doubtful: the DNA matches TRBJ2-7 better. The germline V gene has CDR1 SEHNR and CDR2 FQNEAQ (reference sequence). The CDR3 spans 16 residues. The CDR3 spells CASRPPTGYAVYEQYF. The DNA for the CDR3 is TGTGCCAGCAGGCCCCCGACAGGCTATGCTGTCTACGAGCAGTACTTC.